This passage covers 7 T cell receptor beta chains from one sample sequenced in a study of OX40 agonist ivuxolimab in advanced cancers. Some clones are missing from TCRdb's copy, which holds only in-frame ones; the method was immunoSEQ multiplex PCR. The table records around 56,000 clones, roughly 89% of them present only once. The source was CD4+ or CD8+ T cells sorted from blood, collected in a trial of the OX40 agonist ivuxolimab. Every receptor here comes from an adult with an advanced solid tumor such as melanoma, head and neck, liver or kidney cancer.

The chain recombines TRBV2 with TRBJ2-1; 13 nucleotides align to TRBD2. The CDR3 consists of 15 residues. J gave up 8 bases and V 7 bases, and 8 bases lay outside the gene matches. CDR1 SNHLY and CDR2 FYNNEI come from the germline V gene. CDR3 sequence: CASTRLAGGFYEQFF. The CDR3 DNA reads TGTGCCAGCACCAGACTAGCGGGGGGTTTCTATGAGCAGTTCTTC.

The V call is TRBV28, the J call TRBJ1-2, with TRBD1 as a possible D gene (5 bases). The CDR3 has 12 amino acids. Germline loops: CDR1 MDHEN, CDR2 SYDVKM. Deletions cut 5 bases from V and 9 bases from J, with 13 bases between. The CDR3: CASSGRGRRYTF. CDR3 sequence (DNA): TGTGCCAGCAGTGGCCGGGGCCGACGCTACACCTTC.

The chain is built from TRBV7-2 and TRBJ2-3; D may be TRBD1 (5 bases). V lost 1 base and J 0 bases, leaving 11 bases between the germline ends. This CDR3 comprises 16 residues. Germline CDR1 is SGHTA and CDR2 is FQGNSA. CDR3 bases: TGTGCCAGCAGCTTAGGCTGGGGCCGTAGCACAGATACGCAGTATTTT. It codes for CASSLGWGRSTDTQYF.

The chain is built from TRBV6-6 and TRBJ1-2, with D hard to call. Germline V lookup: CDR1 MNHNY, CDR2 SVGAGI (reference sequence). There are 15 residues in the CDR3. Trimming removed 6 bases from V and 3 bases from J, with 17 bases in between. CDR3 residues: CASRVRGGGDYGYTF. The DNA for the CDR3 is TGTGCCAGCAGGGTCCGGGGAGGAGGTGACTATGGCTACACCTTC.

This clone showed up just a few times. This chain links TRBV7-9 with TRBJ2-7, with D tentatively TRBD2 (6 bases). V lost 5 bases, J lost 0 bases, and 23 bases lay in between. This CDR3 region has 18 residues. The germline CDR1 and CDR2 sequences are SEHNR and FQNEAQ (reference sequence). In DNA form, the CDR3 reads TGTGCCAGCAGCCCTAGAGGCCGCGGGGCAGGGAACTCCTACGAGCAGTACTTC. This translates into CASSPRGRGAGNSYEQYF.

The chain recombines TRBV6-5 with TRBJ1-2, with D possibly matching TRBD1 (5 bases). V was trimmed by 7 bases and J by 8 bases, leaving 17 bases between them. CDR1 MNHEY and CDR2 SVGAGI come from the germline V gene. The CDR3 is 13 residues long. The CDR3 DNA is TGTGCCAGCACCGAGACAGAAAAGGGCGGCTACACCTTC. Encoded protein: CASTETEKGGYTF.

This clone was detected once. V gene TRBV5-1 combines with J gene TRBJ2-3; either TRBD1 or TRBD2 may fit D (6 bases each). Trimming removed 3 bases from V and 2 bases from J, with 13 bases in between. CDR3 size: 15 residues. CDR1 and CDR2 from the germline V gene are SGHRS and YFSETQ. CDR3 loop: CASSWRGWDTDTQYF. CDR3 sequence (DNA): TGCGCCAGCAGCTGGAGGGGGTGGGACACAGATACGCAGTATTTT.